Listed below are T cell receptor beta chains from one sample, sequenced in a study of cytomegalovirus exposure and HLA in healthy donors. Assay used: immunoSEQ multiplex PCR; TCRdb lists only in-frame clones, some missing. The sample includes about 180,000 clones, 86% of them seen just once. The sample consisted of PBMCs. All receptors derive from a young man in good health and CMV-seropositive. Both conserved end residues are part of each CDR3. Fields, in order: J gene, clone size, D gene, V gene, CDR3 DNA, CDR3 protein. A D gene is named only where the DNA matches it firmly. Rows give clone size only sometimes, using once, few, many, or a class for an expanded clone.

J gene: TRBJ2-6
clone size: -
D gene: -
V gene: TRBV19
CDR3 DNA: TGTGCCAGTCATCCCAGGGCCTCTGGGGCCAACGTCCTGACTTTC
CDR3 protein: CASHPRASGANVLTF

J gene: TRBJ2-7
clone size: -
D gene: -
V gene: TRBV27
CDR3 DNA: TGTGCCAGCAGTTTGCGCGCTTCCCTCACCTACGAGCAGTACTTC
CDR3 protein: CASSLRASLTYEQYF

J gene: TRBJ1-4
clone size: -
D gene: -
V gene: TRBV30
CDR3 DNA: TGTGCCTCGTCGGGGGGGGTTGAAAAACTGTTTTTT
CDR3 protein: CASSGGVEKLFF

J gene: TRBJ2-2
clone size: -
D gene: -
V gene: TRBV27
CDR3 DNA: TGTGCCAGCAGTGTCAGAGGAGGTGGGGAGCTGTTTTTT
CDR3 protein: CASSVRGGGELFF

J gene: TRBJ1-3
clone size: -
D gene: -
V gene: TRBV4-3
CDR3 DNA: TGCGCCAGCAGCCGGAGGGCAGATTTCGGAAACACCATATATTTT
CDR3 protein: CASSRRADFGNTIYF

J gene: TRBJ2-3
clone size: -
D gene: TRBD1
V gene: TRBV7-2
CDR3 DNA: TGTGCCAGCAGCTTTAGGGGGCGCGTCACAGATACGCAGTATTTT
CDR3 protein: CASSFRGRVTDTQYF

J gene: TRBJ1-1
clone size: -
D gene: -
V gene: TRBV7-9
CDR3 DNA: TGTGCCAGCAGCTTGCTGGGAGTTACAGACACTGAAGCTTTCTTT
CDR3 protein: CASSLLGVTDTEAFF

J gene: TRBJ2-7
clone size: -
D gene: -
V gene: TRBV5-5
CDR3 DNA: TGTGCCAGCAGCGAGACCCCCGGGGAGCAGTACTTC
CDR3 protein: CASSETPGEQYF

J gene: TRBJ1-2
clone size: -
D gene: TRBD1
V gene: TRBV28
CDR3 DNA: TGTGCCAGCAGAAGAATCGGGACAGGGCTCTATGGCTACACCTTC
CDR3 protein: CASRRIGTGLYGYTF

J gene: TRBJ2-7
clone size: few
D gene: -
V gene: TRBV5-1
CDR3 DNA: TGCGCCAGAGCCGGGTCTAGGTCCTCCGAGTACTTC
CDR3 protein: CARAGSRSSEYF

J gene: TRBJ2-1
clone size: -
D gene: -
V gene: TRBV6-6
CDR3 DNA: TGTGCCAGTCGGGAGCTGGCTCGCCATGAGCAGTTCTTC
CDR3 protein: CASRELARHEQFF

J gene: TRBJ1-1
clone size: -
D gene: -
V gene: TRBV7-9
CDR3 DNA: TGTGCCAGCAGCTACCTGACACAGAACACTGAAGCTTTCTTT
CDR3 protein: CASSYLTQNTEAFF

J gene: TRBJ1-2
clone size: few
D gene: TRBD1
V gene: TRBV6-5
CDR3 DNA: TGTGCCAGCAGATTCGGACAGGGTGGTGGCTACACCTTC
CDR3 protein: CASRFGQGGGYTF

J gene: TRBJ2-5
clone size: -
D gene: TRBD1
V gene: TRBV30
CDR3 DNA: TGTGCCCCGCAAGACAGGGAACAAGAGACCCAGTACTTC
CDR3 protein: CAPQDREQETQYF

J gene: TRBJ2-5
clone size: -
D gene: TRBD2
V gene: TRBV13
CDR3 DNA: TGTGCCAGCAGCTTACCTCCTCTAGCGGGAGGGCCGGAGACCCAGTACTTC
CDR3 protein: CASSLPPLAGGPETQYF

J gene: TRBJ2-5
clone size: once
D gene: TRBD1
V gene: TRBV7-7
CDR3 DNA: TGTGCTAGCAGCCAGGACAGGGTTGAGACCCAGTACTTC
CDR3 protein: CASSQDRVETQYF

J gene: TRBJ2-7
clone size: -
D gene: TRBD1
V gene: TRBV15
CDR3 DNA: TGTGCCACCAGCAGAGGAGGCAGGGGGCGAACCTACGAGCAGTACTTC
CDR3 protein: CATSRGGRGRTYEQYF

J gene: TRBJ2-7
clone size: -
D gene: TRBD2
V gene: TRBV5-1
CDR3 DNA: TGCGCCAGCAGCTTCGGGACTAGCGGGGTCTACGAGCAGTACTTC
CDR3 protein: CASSFGTSGVYEQYF

J gene: TRBJ1-1
clone size: once
D gene: TRBD1
V gene: TRBV5-6
CDR3 DNA: TGTGCCAGCAGCCCTACGTCGACAGGGAGTTACACTGAAGCTTTCTTT
CDR3 protein: CASSPTSTGSYTEAFF

J gene: TRBJ1-2
clone size: -
D gene: -
V gene: TRBV9
CDR3 DNA: TGTGCCAGCAGCGGTGACAGATCTTCTTTC
CDR3 protein: CASSGDRSSF

J gene: TRBJ2-1
clone size: -
D gene: TRBD2
V gene: TRBV7-8
CDR3 DNA: TGTGCCAGCAGCTTACAACGGGCGGGAGGGTCTGGGGAGCAGTTCTTC
CDR3 protein: CASSLQRAGGSGEQFF

J gene: TRBJ2-1
clone size: many
D gene: -
V gene: TRBV7-2
CDR3 DNA: TGTGCCAGCAGTCCTAGCTCCTACAATGAGCAGTTCTTC
CDR3 protein: CASSPSSYNEQFF

J gene: TRBJ1-2
clone size: -
D gene: TRBD1
V gene: TRBV5-6
CDR3 DNA: TGTGCCAGCAGCCCCGGGGCAGGGGGCGGCTACACCTTC
CDR3 protein: CASSPGAGGGYTF

J gene: TRBJ2-1
clone size: once
D gene: -
V gene: TRBV5-1
CDR3 DNA: TGCGCCAGCAAGGCGGATTACAATGAGCAGTTCTTC
CDR3 protein: CASKADYNEQFF

J gene: TRBJ1-4
clone size: -
D gene: -
V gene: TRBV5-4
CDR3 DNA: TGTGCCAGCAGCCTCTCAACTAATGAAAAACTGTTTTTT
CDR3 protein: CASSLSTNEKLFF

J gene: TRBJ1-1
clone size: -
D gene: -
V gene: TRBV7-6
CDR3 DNA: TGTGCCAGCAGCTTAGTAGGGCAGGGGACTGAAGCTTTCTTT
CDR3 protein: CASSLVGQGTEAFF

J gene: TRBJ1-5
clone size: -
D gene: -
V gene: TRBV5-6
CDR3 DNA: TGTGCCAGCAGCTTGACCCGGGGGGGCGCTCAGCCCCAGCATTTT
CDR3 protein: CASSLTRGGAQPQHF

J gene: TRBJ1-2
clone size: -
D gene: -
V gene: TRBV6-1
CDR3 DNA: TGTGCCAGCAGTGAACCCAACGGAGGGTCTAACTATGGCTACACCTTC
CDR3 protein: CASSEPNGGSNYGYTF

J gene: TRBJ1-4
clone size: -
D gene: -
V gene: TRBV28
CDR3 DNA: TGTGCCAGCAGTCCGGTCCCAACAACTAATGAAAAACTGTTTTTT
CDR3 protein: CASSPVPTTNEKLFF

J gene: TRBJ1-1
clone size: -
D gene: -
V gene: TRBV4-3
CDR3 DNA: TGCGCCAGCAGCCATTCACCACCAGGGGCGCCAATACCAGTGAACACTGAAGCTTTCTTT
CDR3 protein: CASSHSPPGAPIPVNTEAFF

J gene: TRBJ1-5
clone size: -
D gene: TRBD1
V gene: TRBV4-1
CDR3 DNA: TGCGCCAGCAGCCAAGGTTTCAGGGGGCAGTTGGGTCAGCCCCAGCATTTT
CDR3 protein: CASSQGFRGQLGQPQHF

J gene: TRBJ2-3
clone size: -
D gene: TRBD2
V gene: TRBV7-6
CDR3 DNA: TGTGCCAGCAGCTTAGCGAGCGGGAGTATAACAGATACGCAGTATTTT
CDR3 protein: CASSLASGSITDTQYF

J gene: TRBJ1-2
clone size: few
D gene: -
V gene: TRBV9
CDR3 DNA: TGTGCCAGCAGCGTAGGGTCCAGGGGCGACTATGGCTACACCTTC
CDR3 protein: CASSVGSRGDYGYTF

J gene: TRBJ1-2
clone size: -
D gene: -
V gene: TRBV15
CDR3 DNA: TGTGCCACCAGCAGAGGGGTGAGCGGTTATGGCTACACCTTC
CDR3 protein: CATSRGVSGYGYTF

J gene: TRBJ2-5
clone size: -
D gene: TRBD2
V gene: TRBV7-2
CDR3 DNA: TGTGCCAGCAGCCCCGCACAGCGGGGGGCCCCTCAAGAGACCCAGTACTTC
CDR3 protein: CASSPAQRGAPQETQYF

J gene: TRBJ2-2
clone size: -
D gene: -
V gene: TRBV4-1
CDR3 DNA: TGCGCCAGCAGCCAGAGGCACCGGAACACCGGGGAGCTGTTTTTT
CDR3 protein: CASSQRHRNTGELFF

J gene: TRBJ2-2
clone size: -
D gene: TRBD2
V gene: TRBV29-1
CDR3 DNA: TGCAGCGTGGCCGGACTAGGTAGCACCGGGGAGCTGTTTTTT
CDR3 protein: CSVAGLGSTGELFF

J gene: TRBJ2-1
clone size: -
D gene: TRBD2
V gene: TRBV7-7
CDR3 DNA: TGTGCTAGCAGCCCGGGACTAGCCGACGATGAGCAGTTCTTC
CDR3 protein: CASSPGLADDEQFF

J gene: TRBJ1-3
clone size: -
D gene: -
V gene: TRBV5-8
CDR3 DNA: TGTGCCAGCAGCCCCTGGGGCAGCTCTGGAAACACCATATATTTT
CDR3 protein: CASSPWGSSGNTIYF

J gene: TRBJ2-2
clone size: once
D gene: -
V gene: TRBV19
CDR3 DNA: TGTGCCAGTAGGACTCCCGCGAACACCGGGGAGCTGTTTTTT
CDR3 protein: CASRTPANTGELFF

J gene: TRBJ2-3
clone size: -
D gene: TRBD2
V gene: TRBV5-4
CDR3 DNA: TGTGCCAGCAGCCCGGGACTAGCGGGAGATACGCAGTATTTT
CDR3 protein: CASSPGLAGDTQYF

J gene: TRBJ1-5
clone size: few
D gene: -
V gene: TRBV7-9
CDR3 DNA: TGTGCCAGCAGCCCCTTAGATCAGCCCCAGCATTTT
CDR3 protein: CASSPLDQPQHF

J gene: TRBJ2-3
clone size: -
D gene: -
V gene: TRBV5-1
CDR3 DNA: TGCGCCAGCAGGTCTCTCCAAGTCAGGTCAGATACGCAGTATTTT
CDR3 protein: CASRSLQVRSDTQYF

J gene: TRBJ2-7
clone size: -
D gene: -
V gene: TRBV13
CDR3 DNA: TGTGCCAGCAGCTCTGGGGGGAGAGCCTACGAGCAGTACTTC
CDR3 protein: CASSSGGRAYEQYF

J gene: TRBJ1-5
clone size: -
D gene: -
V gene: TRBV4-1
CDR3 DNA: TGCGCCAGCAGCGCGAGTCAGGGTCGTCAGCCCCAGCATTTT
CDR3 protein: CASSASQGRQPQHF

J gene: TRBJ2-7
clone size: -
D gene: TRBD1
V gene: TRBV19
CDR3 DNA: TGTGCCAGTAGTATGGGGTCCGGGACAGGGGTTTACGAGCAGTACTTC
CDR3 protein: CASSMGSGTGVYEQYF